Given below is one TCR beta chain in context. This entry comes from a study of blood T cell repertoires in COVID-19. In the study overall: Both acute and convalescent COVID-19 samples were obtained from the United States, Italy and Spain.

Germline-derived CDR1 and CDR2 are MGHDK and SYGVNS. This CDR3 contains 17 residues. V was pared by 1 base and J by 2 bases, with 16 bases between. Some clones are missing from TCRdb's copy, which holds only in-frame ones; the method was immunoSEQ multiplex PCR. The repertoire consists of about 88,000 clones, with over 90% occurring once and the leading ten covering more than 1.5%. The chain has TRBV25-1 and TRBJ2-3; maybe TRBD2 (7 bases). Sequencing was done on a sample of peripheral blood. The TCR comes from a man aged 55-75 years with acute or convalescent COVID-19. For the CDR3, the DNA is TGTGCCAGCAGTGAATGGGGAGGGCAGGGGAACACAGATACGCAGTATTTT. Protein sequence: CASSEWGGQGNTDTQYF.